Below, 19 T cell receptor beta chains from the same sample are listed, as sequenced in a study of blood T cell repertoires in COVID-19. Sequencing used immunoSEQ multiplex PCR; TCRdb keeps in-frame clones, though not all of them. The sample shows about 260,000 clones, 85% to 90% of them seen only once. The sample comprised PBMCs or T cells enriched from blood (not recorded which). These receptors originate from a man aged 50 to 59 who had been exposed to COVID-19.

The chain links TRBV27 to TRBJ2-3, with TRBD2 matching over 12 bases. The CDR3 runs to 18 residues. Germline CDR1 and CDR2: MNHEY and SMNVEV (reference sequence). With V trimmed by 2 bases and J by 5 bases, 11 bases remained unmatched. CDR3: CASSLSLAGGLSVDTQYF. CDR3 nucleotides: TGTGCCAGCAGTTTAAGTCTAGCGGGAGGGCTGTCGGTAGATACGCAGTATTTT.

The V and J genes are TRBV2 and TRBJ1-2, with D unclear. The CDR3 runs 12 residues. V was trimmed by 7 bases and J by 9 bases, leaving 15 bases between them. CDR1 is SNHLY and CDR2 is FYNNEI in the germline V gene. CDR3 sequence reads: CASNVEPTSYTF. The CDR3 DNA follows: TGTGCCAGCAACGTAGAACCGACAAGCTACACCTTC.

V and J are TRBV5-8 and TRBJ2-3; 15 positions match TRBD2. Trimming at V came to 7 bases and at J to 1 base, leaving 13 bases not matched to a gene. Germline assignment: CDR1 SGHTS and CDR2 YDEGEE. The CDR3 has 19 amino acids. The CDR3 sequence: CASLHRGTSGRPRTDTQYF. The CDR3 region has the DNA TGTGCCAGCCTACACAGAGGGACTAGCGGGAGGCCTCGCACAGATACGCAGTATTTT. The full variable domain, completed using reference TRBV5-8 and TRBJ2-3, is EAGVTQSPTHLIKTRGQQATLRCSPISGHTSVYWYQQALGLGLQFLLWYDEGEERNRGNFPPRFSGRQFPNYSSELNVNALELEDSALYLCASLHRGTSGRPRTDTQYFGPGTRLTVL.

This clone was seen repeatedly, ten times or more. The J gene is TRBJ1-1, the V gene TRBV5-1; D ambiguous. This CDR3 is 13 amino acids long. V shed 0 bases and J shed 4 bases, with 7 bases lying between them. In germline, CDR1 is SGHRS, CDR2 YFSETQ. The CDR3 region is CASSLETITEAFF. CDR3 nucleotides: TGCGCCAGCAGCTTGGAGACTATCACTGAAGCTTTCTTT.

The rearrangement joins TRBV2 to TRBJ2-2; D not certain. CDR1 and CDR2 from the germline V gene are SNHLY and FYNNEI. V was clipped by 2 bases and J by 2 bases, with 9 bases between them. The CDR3 sequence is 15 residues long. The DNA for the CDR3 is TGTGCCAGCAGTGAACTAGAGCCAAACACCGGGGAGCTGTTTTTT. Its protein product is CASSELEPNTGELFF.

The V call is TRBV9, the J call TRBJ1-4; 10 bases line up with TRBD1. The CDR3 runs to 17 residues. V shed 5 bases and J 7 bases; nucleotides not matched to a gene: 14. Germline CDR1 and CDR2: SGDLS and YYNGEE. The CDR3 loop reads CASSADRDRGQGEKLFF. CDR3 in DNA: TGTGCCAGCAGTGCCGACCGGGACAGGGGTCAGGGTGAAAAACTGTTTTTT.

The rearrangement joins TRBV7-9 to TRBJ2-2, with 8 positions matching TRBD1. Per the germline V gene, CDR1 is SEHNR and CDR2 is FQNEAQ (reference sequence). The CDR3 length is 16 residues. V lost 2 bases and J lost 4; bases outside the gene matches: 6. The CDR3 is CASSLTDRGSTGELFF. DNA for the CDR3: TGTGCCAGCAGCTTAACAGACAGGGGTAGCACCGGGGAGCTGTTTTTT.

This clone appeared a single time. The CDR3 DNA reads TGTGCCAGCAGACGACAGGGTACCTACGAGCAGTACTTC. Its protein product is CASRRQGTYEQYF. The rearrangement links TRBV28 to TRBJ2-7; 7 nucleotides agree with TRBD1. The V and J ends lost 6 bases and 2 bases, in that order; junction bases with no gene match: 4. The CDR3 totals 13 residues. Looked up from germline, CDR1 is MDHEN and CDR2 is SYDVKM.

The chain combines TRBV7-6 with TRBJ2-2, with 7 bases identical to TRBD2. The CDR3 length is 14 residues. V shed 3 bases and J 6 bases; nucleotides not matched to a gene: 4. Germline V gives CDR1 SGHVS, CDR2 FNYEAQ. CDR3 region: CASSFGGGSGELFF. For the CDR3, the DNA is TGTGCCAGCAGCTTTGGGGGGGGATCCGGGGAGCTGTTTTTT.

The genes are TRBV4-1 and TRBJ2-1, with TRBD2 matching over 8 bases. V lost 4 bases, J lost 0 bases, and 14 bases stayed unmatched. Germline CDR1 and CDR2: MGHRA and YSYEKL. The CDR3 has 19 residues. The CDR3 reads CASSRLLAARSSSYNEQFF. CDR3 DNA sequence: TGCGCCAGCAGCCGACTACTAGCGGCTCGGAGCAGCTCCTACAATGAGCAGTTCTTC.

The chain couples TRBV7-3 to TRBJ1-2; D unclear. The V gene lost 0 bases and the J gene lost 8 bases, with 13 bases spanning the gap. Germline V gives CDR1 SGHTA, CDR2 FQGTGA. The CDR3 spans 14 residues. The CDR3 reads CASSLTLEGVGYTF. The CDR3 coding sequence is TGTGCCAGCAGCTTAACGCTGGAGGGCGTAGGCTACACCTTC.

The genes are TRBV14 and TRBJ1-2; TRBD1 might be the D (6 bases). Germline assignment: CDR1 SGHDN and CDR2 FVKESK. The CDR3 has 14 amino acids. Trimming removed 3 bases at V and 5 bases at J, with 13 bases between. The CDR3 DNA reads TGTGCCAGCAGCCACTTGACAGGAGTTTATGGCTACACCTTC. This translates into CASSHLTGVYGYTF.

The chain combines TRBV7-8 with TRBJ1-2; no firm D call. CDR3 length equals 18 residues. Germline assignment: CDR1 SGHVS and CDR2 FQNEAQ. The V end was cut by 0 bases, the J end by 0 bases, with 17 bases between. CDR3: CASSLAPSNRVANYGYTF. For the CDR3, the DNA is TGTGCCAGCAGCTTAGCGCCTTCGAATCGGGTAGCTAACTATGGCTACACCTTC.

CDR3: CASSLSNSNSPLHF. The CDR3 bases are TGTGCCAGCAGTTTGAGTAACAGTAATTCACCCCTCCACTTT. The chain employs TRBV28 and TRBJ1-6; D is undetermined. Germline values: CDR1 MDHEN, CDR2 SYDVKM. The CDR3 consists of 14 residues. Trimming removed 3 bases from V and 6 bases from J, with 9 bases in between.

This chain joins TRBV19 and TRBJ1-1; 7 bases map to TRBD1. Germline loops: CDR1 LNHDA, CDR2 SQIVND (reference sequence). V gave up 5 bases and J gave up 6 bases; unmatched junction bases: 6. The CDR3 length is 13 residues. The CDR3 loop is CASSFGTAPEAFF. In DNA, the CDR3 is TGTGCCAGTAGTTTTGGGACAGCACCTGAAGCTTTCTTT.

This clone was seen once. The chain employs TRBV5-1 and TRBJ2-1; no clear D gene. Per the germline V gene, CDR1 is SGHRS and CDR2 is YFSETQ. This CDR3 has 13 residues. V was pared by 1 base and J by 5 bases, with 7 bases between. The DNA of the CDR3 is TGCGCCAGCAGCTTGACAGTTAACAATGAGCAGTTCTTC. Translated: CASSLTVNNEQFF.

The genes are TRBV9 and TRBJ2-5, with 8 nucleotides matching TRBD2. The CDR3 is 16 residues long. Germline V gene data show CDR1 as SGDLS and CDR2 as YYNGEE. With 2 bases clipped from V and 4 bases from J, the junction kept 10 bases outside the gene matches. The CDR3 region has the DNA TGTGCCAGCAGCGTTTCGGCTAGCGGGTTTGGAGAGACCCAGTACTTC. It codes for CASSVSASGFGETQYF.

The gene calls are TRBV7-6 and TRBJ2-1, with TRBD1 matching 8 bases. Germline loops: CDR1 SGHVS, CDR2 FNYEAQ. This CDR3 contains 17 residues. The V and J ends lost 1 base and 4 bases, in that order; junction bases with no gene match: 9. The CDR3 nucleotides are TGTGCCAGCAGCTTAGGGCAGACCGGGACAGGTTACAATGAGCAGTTCTTC. It specifies CASSLGQTGTGYNEQFF.

The CDR3 region has the DNA TGTGCCAGCTCACCACCCCAATACAATGAGCAGTTCTTC. It translates to CASSPPQYNEQFF. The rearrangement links TRBV18 to TRBJ2-1; D gene uncertain. CDR3 length: 13 residues. The ends were cut back, 0 bases at V and 4 bases at J, with 4 bases in the middle. Germline assignment: CDR1 KGHSH and CDR2 LQKENI.